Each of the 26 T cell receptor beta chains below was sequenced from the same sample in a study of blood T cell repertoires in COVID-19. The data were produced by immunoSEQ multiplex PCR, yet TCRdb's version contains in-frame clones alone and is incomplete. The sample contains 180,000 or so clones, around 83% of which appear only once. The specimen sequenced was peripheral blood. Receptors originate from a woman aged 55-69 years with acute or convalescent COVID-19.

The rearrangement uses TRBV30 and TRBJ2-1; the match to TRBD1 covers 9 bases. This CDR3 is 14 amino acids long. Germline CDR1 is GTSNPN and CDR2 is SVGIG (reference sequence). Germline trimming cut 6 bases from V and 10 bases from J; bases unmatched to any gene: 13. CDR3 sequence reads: CACKGIRQGGEQFF. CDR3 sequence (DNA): TGTGCCTGCAAAGGGATAAGACAGGGGGGGGAGCAGTTCTTC.

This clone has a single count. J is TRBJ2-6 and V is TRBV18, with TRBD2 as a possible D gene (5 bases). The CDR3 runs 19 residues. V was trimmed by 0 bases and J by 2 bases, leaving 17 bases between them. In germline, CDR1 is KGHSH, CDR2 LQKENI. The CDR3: CASSPPRNGRGTGANVLTF. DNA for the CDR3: TGTGCCAGCTCACCACCGCGGAACGGGCGAGGGACTGGGGCCAACGTCCTGACTTTC.

The CDR3 loop is CASSPRQGEGSGYTF. The CDR3 bases are TGTGCCAGCTCACCTCGACAGGGGGAGGGGAGTGGCTACACCTTC. The chain combines TRBV18 with TRBJ1-2, with 9 bases identical to TRBD1. V was clipped by 3 bases and J by 7 bases; unmatched bases: 9. Germline-derived CDR1 and CDR2 are KGHSH and LQKENI. The CDR3 runs to 15 residues.

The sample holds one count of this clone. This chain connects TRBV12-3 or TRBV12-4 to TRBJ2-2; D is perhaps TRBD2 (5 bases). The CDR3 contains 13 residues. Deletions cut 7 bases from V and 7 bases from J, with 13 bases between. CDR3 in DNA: TGTGCCAGCACACATAGCGCCAGCGGGGAGCTGTTTTTT. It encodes CASTHSASGELFF.

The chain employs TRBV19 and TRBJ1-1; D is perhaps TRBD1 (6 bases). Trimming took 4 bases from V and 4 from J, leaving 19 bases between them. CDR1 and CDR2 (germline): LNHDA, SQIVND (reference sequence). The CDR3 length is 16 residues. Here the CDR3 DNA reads TGTGCCAGTAGTACCCGGACGATAGGGGGGGTCACTGAAGCTTTCTTT. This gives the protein CASSTRTIGGVTEAFF.

CDR3 nucleotide sequence: TGTGCCAGCAGCCCCGGTCCCCCCAACGTCCTGACTTTC. This sequence encodes CASSPGPPNVLTF. The chain has TRBV11-2 and TRBJ2-6; D unresolved. The length of the CDR3 is 13 residues. V lost 5 bases and J lost 8, with 10 bases in between. The V gene's germline CDR1 is SGHAT and CDR2 FQNNGV.

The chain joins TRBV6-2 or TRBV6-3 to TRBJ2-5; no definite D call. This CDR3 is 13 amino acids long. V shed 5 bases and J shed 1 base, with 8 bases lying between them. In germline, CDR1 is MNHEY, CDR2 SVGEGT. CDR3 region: CASSPNSQETQYF. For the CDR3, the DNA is TGTGCCAGCAGTCCGAACAGCCAAGAGACCCAGTACTTC.

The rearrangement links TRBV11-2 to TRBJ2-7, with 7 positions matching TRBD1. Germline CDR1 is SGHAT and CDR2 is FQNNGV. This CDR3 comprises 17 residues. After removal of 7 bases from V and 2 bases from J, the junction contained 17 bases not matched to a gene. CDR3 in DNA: TGTGCCAGCACCGCTCGGGCCCACAGGGGACATACCTACGAGCAGTACGTC. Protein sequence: CASTARAHRGHTYEQYV.

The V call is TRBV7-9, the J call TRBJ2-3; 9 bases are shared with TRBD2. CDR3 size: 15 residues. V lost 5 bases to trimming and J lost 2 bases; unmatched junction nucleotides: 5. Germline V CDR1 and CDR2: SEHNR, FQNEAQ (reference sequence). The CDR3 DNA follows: TGTGCCAGCAGCCATACTAGCGGGCCCACAGATACGCAGTATTTT. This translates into CASSHTSGPTDTQYF.

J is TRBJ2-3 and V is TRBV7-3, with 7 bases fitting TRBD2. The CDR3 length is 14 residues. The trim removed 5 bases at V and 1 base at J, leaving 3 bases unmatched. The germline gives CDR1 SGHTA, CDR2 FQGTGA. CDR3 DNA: TGTGCCAGCAGCAGCGGGATAGGCACAGATACGCAGTATTTT. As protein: CASSSGIGTDTQYF. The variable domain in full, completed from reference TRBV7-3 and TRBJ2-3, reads GAGVSQTPSNKVTEKGKYVELRCDPISGHTALYWYRQSLGQGPEFLIYFQGTGAADDSGLPNDRFFAVRPEGSVSTLKIQRTERGDSAVYLCASSSGIGTDTQYFGPGTRLTVL.

CDR3 nucleotides: TGTGCCAGCAGCTTATATGGGACAGGGGAGTTCTTC. Translated: CASSLYGTGEFF. The V and J genes are TRBV7-8 and TRBJ2-1, with TRBD1 matching 10 bases. This CDR3 has 12 amino acids. V gave up 2 bases and J gave up 14 bases; unmatched junction bases: 3. Germline V gene data show CDR1 as SGHVS and CDR2 as FQNEAQ.

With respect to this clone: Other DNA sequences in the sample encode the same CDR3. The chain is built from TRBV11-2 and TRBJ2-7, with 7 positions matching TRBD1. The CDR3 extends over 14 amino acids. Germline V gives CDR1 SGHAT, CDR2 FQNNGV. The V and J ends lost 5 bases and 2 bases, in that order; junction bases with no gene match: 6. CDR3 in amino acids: CASSPTGTAYEQYF. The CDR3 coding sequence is TGTGCCAGCAGCCCCACCGGGACAGCCTACGAGCAGTACTTC.

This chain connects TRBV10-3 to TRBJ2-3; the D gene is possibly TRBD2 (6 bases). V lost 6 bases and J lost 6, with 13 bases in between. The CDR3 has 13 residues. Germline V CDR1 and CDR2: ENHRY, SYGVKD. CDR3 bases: TGTGCCATCAGCCTCCGGGACTTTGATACGCAGTATTTT. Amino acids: CAISLRDFDTQYF.

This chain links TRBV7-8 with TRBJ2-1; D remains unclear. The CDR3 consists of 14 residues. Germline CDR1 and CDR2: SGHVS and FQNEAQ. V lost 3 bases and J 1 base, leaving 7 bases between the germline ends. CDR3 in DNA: TGTGCCAGCAGCTTTCCCGGGTCCTACAATGAGCAGTTCTTC. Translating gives CASSFPGSYNEQFF.

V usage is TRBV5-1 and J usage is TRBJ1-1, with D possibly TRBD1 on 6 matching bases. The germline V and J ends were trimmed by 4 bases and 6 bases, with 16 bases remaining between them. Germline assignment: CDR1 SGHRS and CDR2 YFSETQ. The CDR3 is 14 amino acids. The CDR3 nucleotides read TGCGCCAGCAGCCCCGGGACACCTCAAGCTGAAGCTTTCTTT. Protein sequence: CASSPGTPQAEAFF. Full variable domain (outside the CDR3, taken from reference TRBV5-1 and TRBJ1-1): KAGVTQTPRYLIKTRGQQVTLSCSPISGHRSVSWYQQTPGQGLQFLFEYFSETQRNKGNFPGRFSGRQFSNSRSEMNVSTLELGDSALYLCASSPGTPQAEAFFGQGTRLTVV.

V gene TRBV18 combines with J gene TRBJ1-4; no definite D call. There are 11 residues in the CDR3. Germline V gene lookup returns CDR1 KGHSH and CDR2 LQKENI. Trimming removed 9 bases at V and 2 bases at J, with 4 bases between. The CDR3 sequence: CASSTNEKLFF. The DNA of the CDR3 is TGTGCCAGTTCTACTAATGAAAAACTGTTTTTT.

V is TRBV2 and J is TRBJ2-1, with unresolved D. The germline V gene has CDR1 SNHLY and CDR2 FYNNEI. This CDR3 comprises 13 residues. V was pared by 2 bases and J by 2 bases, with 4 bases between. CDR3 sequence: CASSETAYNEQFF. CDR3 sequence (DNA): TGTGCCAGCAGTGAAACGGCCTACAATGAGCAGTTCTTC.

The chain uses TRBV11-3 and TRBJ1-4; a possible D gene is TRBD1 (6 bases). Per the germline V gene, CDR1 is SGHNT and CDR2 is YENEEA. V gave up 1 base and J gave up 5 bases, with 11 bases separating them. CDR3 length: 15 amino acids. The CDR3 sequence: CASSLGTDLNEKLFF. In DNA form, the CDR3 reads TGTGCCAGCAGCTTAGGGACAGACTTAAATGAAAAACTGTTTTTT.

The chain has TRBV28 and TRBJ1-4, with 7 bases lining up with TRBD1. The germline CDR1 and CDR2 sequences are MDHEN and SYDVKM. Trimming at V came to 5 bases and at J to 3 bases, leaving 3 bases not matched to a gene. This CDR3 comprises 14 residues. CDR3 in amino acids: CASSTQGANEKLFF. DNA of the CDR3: TGTGCCAGCAGTACCCAGGGGGCTAATGAAAAACTGTTTTTT.

The CDR3 sequence: CATSTLDRIYQPQHF. The CDR3 nucleotides read TGTGCCACCAGCACCCTTGACAGGATCTATCAGCCCCAGCATTTT. J is TRBJ1-5 and V is TRBV15, with TRBD1 as a possible D gene (6 bases). This CDR3 comprises 15 residues. The germline V gene has CDR1 LNHNV and CDR2 YYDKDF (reference sequence). V gave up 4 bases and J gave up 5 bases, with 15 bases separating them.

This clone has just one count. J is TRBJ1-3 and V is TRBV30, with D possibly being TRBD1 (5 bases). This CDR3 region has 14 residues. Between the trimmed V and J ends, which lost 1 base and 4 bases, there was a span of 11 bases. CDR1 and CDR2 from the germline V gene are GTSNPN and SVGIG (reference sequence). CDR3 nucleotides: TGTGCCTGGAGTGAGGGGCGTTGGGGAAACACCATATATTTT. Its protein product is CAWSEGRWGNTIYF.

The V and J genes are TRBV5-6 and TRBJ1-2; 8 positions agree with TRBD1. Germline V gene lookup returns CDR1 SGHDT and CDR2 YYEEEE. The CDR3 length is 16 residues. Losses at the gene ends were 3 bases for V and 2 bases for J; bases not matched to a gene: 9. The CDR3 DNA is TGTGCCAGCAGCTCCGGGACAGGAGTGGGAAACTATGGCTACACCTTC. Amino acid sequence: CASSSGTGVGNYGYTF.

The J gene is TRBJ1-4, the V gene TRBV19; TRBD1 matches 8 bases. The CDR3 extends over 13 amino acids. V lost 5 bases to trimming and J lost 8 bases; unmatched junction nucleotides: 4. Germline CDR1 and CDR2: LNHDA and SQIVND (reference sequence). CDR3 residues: CASSVQGGEKLFF. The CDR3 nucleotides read TGTGCCAGTAGTGTACAGGGGGGGGAAAAACTGTTTTTT.

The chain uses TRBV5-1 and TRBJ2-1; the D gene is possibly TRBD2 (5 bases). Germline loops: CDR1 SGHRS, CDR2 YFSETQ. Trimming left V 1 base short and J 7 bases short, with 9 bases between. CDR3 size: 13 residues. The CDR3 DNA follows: TGCGCCAGCAGCTTGAGCCCGGGGAATGAGCAGTTCTTC. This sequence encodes CASSLSPGNEQFF.

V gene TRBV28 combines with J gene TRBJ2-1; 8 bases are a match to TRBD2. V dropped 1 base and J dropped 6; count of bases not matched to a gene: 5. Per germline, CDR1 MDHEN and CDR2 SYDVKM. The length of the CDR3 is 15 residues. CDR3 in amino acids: CASSLSSGLINEQFF. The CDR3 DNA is TGTGCCAGCAGTTTATCTAGCGGGCTAATCAATGAGCAGTTCTTC.

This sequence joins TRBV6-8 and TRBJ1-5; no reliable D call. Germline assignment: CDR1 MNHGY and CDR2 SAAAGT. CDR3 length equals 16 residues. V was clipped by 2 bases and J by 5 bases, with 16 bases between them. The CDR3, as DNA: TGTGCCAGCAGTTACGTACGGGTCCCTCCCCATCAGCCCCAGCATTTT. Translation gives CASSYVRVPPHQPQHF.